This T cell receptor (beta chain) was profiled in a study of shared clonotypes between healthy human individuals (dated by TCRdb to about 2020). Regarding the complete study: Three men and two women, aged 18 to 49 years, made up the cohort. For each donor, three plates each were used for CD4 naive and CD4 memory, two plates were used for CD8 naive, and one plate was used for CD8 memory. Blood TCR repertoires of about 5 healthy adults were deeply sequenced to estimate repertoire size and the extent of clonotype sharing between individuals. To increase sequencing depth and limit assay-specific biases, different laboratories used diverse techniques to prepare libraries and sequence TCR repertoires. Between about 0.85 and 8.9 billion PBMCs per donor were obtained by leukapheresis.

General conclusions and limits of the study: Estimated clonotype richness was generally larger for naive than for memory subsets. Sampling was limited to blood, and TCR repertoires in tissue likely differ from TCR repertoires in blood. Clonotypes shared by all four sorted-subset donors showed higher generation probabilities than non-shared clonotypes. Incomplete sequencing was indicated by rarefaction of sorted-subset datasets, despite the large sequencing depth. Pairwise subsampling indicated that sequencing depth was expected to affect the degree of clonotype sharing among donors. Sharing across four donors was observed for around 5% of naive CD4, over 3% of naive CD8, over 2% of memory CD4, and about 0.4% of memory CD8 clonotypes. Because the study included a small number of donors, the genetic and exposure-history diversity represented was limited.

The CDR1 and CDR2 encoded by the germline V gene are SNHLY and FYNNEI. V loses 4 bases of germline sequence and J loses 9 bases, and the interval between the two ends is 7 bases. The CDR3 covers 11 residues, taking in both the cysteine and the phenylalanine. The DNA shown is the 33-base CDR3, in frame from base 1. The donors were healthy, HIV-negative adults who had no recently reported acute infections or vaccinations. Every donor was a Caucasian adult residing in Nashville, Tennessee, USA. CD4+ T cells were enriched through magnetic negative selection, after which naive cells were positively selected on CD45RA and the remaining negative fraction served as the memory subset. Blood was collected by leukapheresis, and PBMCs were isolated by Ficoll-Histopaque density gradient centrifugation and then cryopreserved in liquid nitrogen vapor phase. Analytical flow cytometry was used to check the purity and quantity of each magnetically sorted T cell population. Genomic DNA was isolated from every sorted fraction and measured by UV absorbance on a Nanodrop 2000c.

Using the deep immunoSEQ assay, multiplex PCR amplified TCR CDR3 regions from genomic DNA. Extracted genomic DNA from each cell subset was spread evenly across all wells of several immunoSEQ 96-well plates, with each plate serving as a replicate. For sorted subsets, around 200 ng genomic DNA, equal to some 30,000 T cell genomes, was loaded into each replicate PCR. The purified libraries were quantified using a Qubit 3.0 fluorometer, sized with a Bioanalyzer 2100, and then quantified again using the KAPA Library Quantification kit. Every immunoSEQ 96-well plate was sequenced on a separate single-read 150-cycle Illumina NextSeq 550 flow cell. Regarding the original processing steps: Because only junctional sequences without quality scores were contained in the immunoSEQ output, filtering matching that applied to full-length reads could not be performed. Sequences were annotated with PyIR, a Python wrapper for IgBLAST v1.9, and V/J genes and CDR3 were assigned using IMGT germline references. Reads were filtered out if the reads had weak V/J assignments (E-value above 1e-6), no CDR3, stop codons, out-of-frame junctions, or ambiguous translated residues. V3J clonotypes were defined as sequences sharing an identical inferred V gene, J gene, and CDR3 amino acid sequence. The percentage overlap between two repertoires was calculated by dividing the number of shared unique clonotypes by the size of the smaller repertoire. RTK rarefaction, the Chao1 estimator, and Recon v2.1 estimates of unobserved clonotypes were used to assess repertoire richness. For all TCRbeta clonotypes obtained by the gDNA method from several donors, generation probabilities were computed with OLGA. The table comes from immuneACCESS by way of TCRdb, which keeps in-frame sequences with V and J called. Part of the clones is missing from these tables; in studies checked, under half for an unresolved V gene and the rest for unknown reasons. Clone size and V and J calls were adopted from that table, with D and trimming inferred from the DNA. This sample has roughly 1,500,000 clones in its table, and 98% to 99% of those were observed once. The ten biggest clones cover about 0.35% of the sample.

A word on this clone: This receptor's antigen is unknown. Base qualities are missing; no much larger clone stands one base away.

Sequencing input: naive CD4+ T cells sorted from blood. In light of the paper, this sample's cell subset or site label describes: CD45RA+ positively selected. This sequence originates from a man aged 25 to 45 in good health. This receptor chain uses TRBV2 and TRBJ2-1; the D gene is perhaps TRBD2, on 5 matching bases. For the CDR3, the sequence is CASSGEFEQFF. The DNA sequence reads TGTGCCAGCAGTGGGGAGTTTGAGCAGTTCTTC. The entire variable domain, with the stretches around the CDR3 drawn from the reference TRBV2 and TRBJ2-1 proteins, is EPEVTQTPSHQVTQMGQEVILRCVPISNHLYFYWYRQILGQKVEFLVSFYNNEISEKSEIFDDQFSVERPDGSNFTLKIRSTKLEDSAMYFCASSGEFEQFFGPGTRLTVL.